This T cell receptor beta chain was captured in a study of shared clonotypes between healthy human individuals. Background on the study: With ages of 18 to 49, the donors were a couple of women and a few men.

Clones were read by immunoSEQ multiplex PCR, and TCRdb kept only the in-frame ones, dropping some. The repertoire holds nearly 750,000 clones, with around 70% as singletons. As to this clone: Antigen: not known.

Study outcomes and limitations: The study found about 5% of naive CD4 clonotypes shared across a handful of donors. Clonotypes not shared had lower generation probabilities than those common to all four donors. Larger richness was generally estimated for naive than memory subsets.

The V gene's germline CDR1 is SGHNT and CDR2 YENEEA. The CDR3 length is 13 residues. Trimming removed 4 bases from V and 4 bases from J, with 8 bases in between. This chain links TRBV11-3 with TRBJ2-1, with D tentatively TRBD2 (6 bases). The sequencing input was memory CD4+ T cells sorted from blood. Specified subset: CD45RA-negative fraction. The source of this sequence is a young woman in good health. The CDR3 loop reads CASSWGEYNEQFF. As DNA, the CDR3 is TGTGCCAGCAGCTGGGGGGAATACAATGAGCAGTTCTTC.